These 21 T cell receptor beta chains share one sample of origin, sequenced in a study of regulatory T cells in long-lasting Graves disease. The time point was: persistent/refractory GD, antithyroid drugs over 5 years with positive TRAb. With RNA extracted from PBMCs as input, the TCR library was made. Through Arm-PCR of CDR3 regions and iRepertoire HTBI primers, TCR beta libraries were built. TCRdb passed the multiplex PCR reads through MiXCR, listing each CDR3 protein once. The sample holds 420,000 or so distinct CDR3 sequences; around 24% are singletons and the top ten take roughly 28%. The sample consisted of peripheral blood mononuclear cells (PBMCs), taken when the disease was refractory, from a patient treated with antithyroid drugs. These receptor sequences come from a female donor with Graves disease.

The chain links TRBV19 to TRBJ2-4, with 7 nucleotides matching TRBD2. The V segment lost 6 bases and the J segment 2 bases; nucleotides outside the gene matches: 4. The germline gives CDR1 LNHDA, CDR2 SQIVND (reference sequence). There are 14 residues in the CDR3. The CDR3 DNA is TGTGCCAGTAGGTCAGCGGGACCCAAAAACATTCAGTACTTC. Amino acid sequence: CASRSAGPKNIQYF.

V is TRBV6-1 and J is TRBJ1-1; D is ambiguous. V dropped 6 bases and J dropped 0 bases, with 14 bases sitting between them. The CDR3 is 15 amino acids. Germline V gives CDR1 MNHNS, CDR2 SASEGT. The CDR3 DNA reads TGTGCCAGCAGGACGGGCCGGCTTCTGAACACTGAAGCTTTCTTT. It translates to CASRTGRLLNTEAFF.

This clonotype was picked up a small number of times. The rearrangement links TRBV19 to TRBJ2-1; 9 bases agree with TRBD2. With V trimmed by 4 bases and J by 4 bases, 5 bases remained unmatched. This CDR3 is built from 15 residues. CDR1 is LNHDA and CDR2 is SQIVND in the germline V gene (reference sequence). The CDR3 DNA sequence: TGTGCCAGTAGTAAGACTAGCGGCCCTTACAATGAGCAGTTCTTC. This sequence encodes CASSKTSGPYNEQFF.

The chain joins TRBV4-1 to TRBJ1-2, with D possibly being TRBD1 (5 bases). The CDR3 is 13 residues long. V lost 2 bases and J 12 bases, leaving 16 bases between the germline ends. The germline V gene encodes CDR1 MGHRA and CDR2 YSYEKL. This chain's CDR3 is CASSQIGTAWHTF. DNA of the CDR3: TGCGCCAGCAGCCAAATAGGGACCGCTTGGCACACCTTC.

This clonotype was recorded many times. The junction differs from germline at one of its ends, possibly a read error. The V call is TRBV11-1, the J call TRBJ1-4, with D hard to call. The length of the CDR3 is 14 residues. CDR1 and CDR2 (germline): SGHAT, FQDESV (reference sequence). The CDR3 DNA follows: TGTGCCAGCAGCTTCGGTGAAGTTAATGAAAAATTGTTTTTT. Protein: CASSFGEVNEKLFF.

This clonotype was seen more than once but under ten times. Since a much larger clone is just one base distant, this may be a read error. This chain uses TRBV5-1 with TRBJ1-1; D not resolved. The CDR3 consists of 14 residues. Germline loops: CDR1 SGHRS, CDR2 YFSETQ. For the CDR3, the DNA is TGCGCCAGCAGCTTGGGAGCGGGGAACACTGAAGCTCTCTTT. The encoded protein is CASSLGAGNTEALF.

At least ten counts were recorded for this clonotype. The rearrangement joins TRBV6-1 to TRBJ2-5; no reliable D call. The CDR3 loop spans 13 amino acids. Germline CDR1 and CDR2: MNHNS and SASEGT. The V end was cut by 5 bases, the J end by 5 bases, with 12 bases between. The CDR3 protein is CASSRFRFETQYF. In DNA form, the CDR3 reads TGTGCCAGCAGTCGTTTCCGATTTGAGACCCAGTACTTC.

This clonotype was detected many times. An end of the junction does not agree with germline; a read error may underlie this. The CDR3 loop reads CASSEGGVKTQYF. CDR3 nucleotides: TGTGCCAGCAGCGAAGGGGGGGTCAAGACCCAGTACTTC. The J gene is TRBJ2-5, the V gene TRBV6-1, with a tentative D call TRBD2 (7 bases). Germline V CDR1 and CDR2: MNHNS, SASEGT. The CDR3 is 13 residues long.

The chain couples TRBV5-1 to TRBJ1-1, with 8 bases aligning to TRBD1. This CDR3 spans 15 amino acids. Trimming took 2 bases from V and 0 from J; bases not matched to a gene: 3. The germline V gene has CDR1 SGHRS and CDR2 YFSETQ. In DNA form, the CDR3 reads TGCGCCAGCAGCTTTCAGGGGGCTTTGAACACTGAAGCTTTCTTT. It encodes CASSFQGALNTEAFF.

This chain connects TRBV6-1 to TRBJ1-6, with 7 bases matching TRBD1. The junction had 3 bases not matched to a gene; V was cut back by 5 bases and J by 5 bases. CDR3 length equals 14 residues. CDR1 is MNHNS, CDR2 SASEGT, per germline. The DNA of the CDR3 is TGTGCCAGCAGTCAGCAGGGGGATAATTCACCCCTCCACTTT. Translated: CASSQQGDNSPLHF.

This clonotype has a count of ten or more. The chain joins TRBV11-1 to TRBJ2-1; 10 nucleotides line up with TRBD1. Germline assignment: CDR1 SGHAT and CDR2 FQDESV (reference sequence). V gave up 6 bases and J gave up 4 bases; unmatched junction bases: 3. This CDR3 has 14 residues. The CDR3 DNA reads as TGTGCCAGCAGTCAGGACAGGGGGTACAATGAGCAGTTCTTC. Its protein product is CASSQDRGYNEQFF. The variable domain in full, completed from reference TRBV11-1 and TRBJ2-1, reads EAEVAQSPRYKITEKSQAVAFWCDPISGHATLYWYRQILGQGPELLVQFQDESVVDDSQLPKDRFSAERLKGVDSTLKIQPAELGDSAMYLCASSQDRGYNEQFFGPGTRLTVL.

This clonotype was counted at least ten times. This chain links TRBV15 with TRBJ1-2; TRBD1 agrees at 12 bases. The CDR3 runs 15 residues. CDR1 is LNHNV, CDR2 YYDKDF, per germline (reference sequence). The V segment lost 4 bases and the J segment 4 bases; nucleotides outside the gene matches: 4. The CDR3: CATSTGTGGTYGYTF. The DNA for the CDR3 is TGTGCCACCAGCACAGGGACAGGGGGCACCTATGGCTACACCTTC. The entire variable domain, with the rest obtained from reference TRBV15 and TRBJ1-2, is as follows: DAMVIQNPRYQVTQFGKPVTLSCSQTLNHNVMYWYQQKSSQAPKLLFHYYDKDFNNEADTPDNFQSRRPNTSFCFLDIRSPGLGDTAMYLCATSTGTGGTYGYTFGSGTRLTVV.

In its sample, this clonotype was seen a few times. This chain joins TRBV9 and TRBJ2-7; 11 bases line up with TRBD2. Germline CDR1 is SGDLS and CDR2 is YYNGEE. This CDR3 has 16 amino acids. Trimming cost V 0 bases and J 2 bases; bases outside gene matches: 4. The CDR3 loop reads CASSVGGLAVTYEQYF. The CDR3 region has the DNA TGTGCCAGCAGCGTAGGGGGACTAGCGGTAACCTACGAGCAGTACTTC.

The rearrangement links TRBV29-1 to TRBJ2-7; perhaps TRBD1 as D (5 bases). In germline, CDR1 is SQVTM, CDR2 ANQGSEA. The CDR3 has 13 amino acids. The V gene lost 4 bases and the J gene lost 2 bases, with 12 bases spanning the gap. CDR3 DNA: TGCAGCGTTGTAGCAGGACACCCCTACGAGCAGTACTTC. Its protein is CSVVAGHPYEQYF.

This chain joins TRBV30 and TRBJ2-7; 10 bases fit TRBD2. The CDR3 is made up of 14 amino acids. V lost 1 base and J lost 2; bases outside the gene matches: 2. Looked up from germline, CDR1 is GTSNPN and CDR2 is SVGIG (reference sequence). The CDR3 is CAWSEGLAAYEQYF. The CDR3 nucleotides read TGTGCCTGGAGTGAAGGACTAGCGGCCTACGAGCAGTACTTC.

The chain carries TRBV10-3 and TRBJ2-1, with 8 bases lining up with TRBD1. Germline V gene data show CDR1 as ENHRY and CDR2 as SYGVKD. V shed 5 bases, J shed 0 bases, and the junction held 9 bases outside the gene matches. The CDR3 covers 17 residues. Here the CDR3 reads CAISRQGILSSYNEQFF. CDR3 DNA: TGTGCCATCAGTCGACAGGGGATCCTTAGCTCCTACAATGAGCAGTTCTTC.

Details on this clonotype: The junction departs from germline at one end; a sequencing error may be responsible. V gene TRBV19 combines with J gene TRBJ2-3; no firm D call. CDR3 length equals 12 residues. The germline gives CDR1 LNHDA, CDR2 SQIVND (reference sequence). As DNA, the CDR3 is TGTGCCGGTAGTATAAACACAGATACGCAGTATTTT. It is translated as CAGSINTDTQYF.

This sequence joins TRBV2 and TRBJ1-1; D might be TRBD1 (6 bases). Germline CDR1 and CDR2: SNHLY and FYNNEI. Trimming stripped 9 bases from V and 1 base from J, with 12 bases between. The CDR3 is made up of 13 amino acids. The CDR3 DNA reads as TGTGCCAGTTGGAGAGGGGGGAACACTGAAGCTTTCTTT. It yields the protein CASWRGGNTEAFF.

The V gene is TRBV11-1, the J gene TRBJ2-7; D possibly corresponds to TRBD1 (6 bases). The CDR3 has 15 residues. Deletions cut 5 bases from V and 0 bases from J, with 14 bases between. Germline loops: CDR1 SGHAT, CDR2 FQDESV (reference sequence). CDR3 sequence: CASSPQGPSSYEQYF. The CDR3 nucleotides read TGTGCCAGCAGCCCTCAGGGGCCCAGCTCCTACGAGCAGTACTTC.

This clonotype was counted a few times. V is TRBV28 and J is TRBJ1-1; 8 nucleotides match TRBD1. The germline V gene has CDR1 MDHEN and CDR2 SYDVKM. The trim removed 4 bases at V and 4 bases at J, leaving 8 bases unmatched. The CDR3 has 15 amino acids. CDR3 region: CASSSRLTGGTEAFF. The CDR3 bases are TGTGCCAGCAGTTCGAGACTAACAGGGGGCACTGAAGCTTTCTTT.

The V gene is TRBV30, the J gene TRBJ2-2; D is possibly TRBD2 (5 bases). This CDR3 has 15 residues. The V end was cut by 1 base, the J end by 5 bases, with 14 bases between. Germline-derived CDR1 and CDR2 are GTSNPN and SVGIG (reference sequence). The CDR3 region has the DNA TGTGCCTGGAGTGCCCTGGCGGGCGGAACCGGGGAGCTGTTTTTT. Its protein product is CAWSALAGGTGELFF.